This TCR beta chain is drawn from a study of T cells expressing NK-cell markers. Study-level background: In sorted CD3+CD56+NKG2C+, CD3+CD56+NKG2C- and CD3+CD56-NKG2C+ T cells, TCR beta repertoires were obtained. The study sequenced eight donors, seven HCMV-seropositive and one seronegative. Study outcomes and limitations: Dominant NKG2C+ clonotypes in roughly six donors made up about 1.0-7.0% of CD8+ T cells.

No DNA is given; TCRdb re-called the 5' RACE reads and lists each CDR3 protein once. The sample totals roughly 120,000 distinct CDR3 sequences; its top ten clones hold about 18%. In the case of this clonotype: Antigen: not known.

Germline lookup yields CDR1 SNHLY and CDR2 FYNNEI. This CDR3 region has 16 residues. The source is a woman between 18 and 70 years old in good health. Sequenced sample: blood T cells: a sorted CD56 or NKG2C T cell subset, CD4+ or CD8+ T cells, or bulk PBMC T cells (not recorded which). V gene TRBV2 combines with J gene TRBJ2-2; checking the TCRdb D call of TRBD1 is not possible without DNA. The CDR3 is CASSEVFRARGGELFF.